Below, 21 T cell receptor beta chains from the same sample are listed, as sequenced in a study of blood T cell repertoires in COVID-19. Data came from immunoSEQ multiplex PCR; TCRdb stores just in-frame clones and leaves some out. The sample has more than 100,000 clones, around 87% seen once; the top ten hold approximately 4%. What was sequenced was peripheral blood. The receptors stem from a woman aged 55-70 years with acute or convalescent COVID-19.

The chain has TRBV19 and TRBJ1-6; 7 nucleotides match TRBD1. V shed 7 bases and J 5 bases; nucleotides not matched to a gene: 11. CDR1 and CDR2 (germline): LNHDA, SQIVND (reference sequence). The CDR3 length is 16 residues. CDR3 region: CASKTTGVGDNSPLHF. The CDR3 DNA sequence: TGTGCCAGTAAAACCACAGGGGTAGGAGATAATTCACCCCTCCACTTT.

The table lists this clone with a few counts. The chain couples TRBV6-5 to TRBJ1-5, with D possibly being TRBD1 (5 bases). CDR1 MNHEY and CDR2 SVGAGI come from the germline V gene. V lost 7 bases and J 7 bases, leaving 14 bases between the germline ends. CDR3 length: 13 residues. DNA for the CDR3: TGTGCCAGCATCGAGGGACTCCGACAGCCCCAGCATTTT. It yields the protein CASIEGLRQPQHF.

The CDR3 DNA reads as TGTGCCACCAGTGAGTCACAGGGTTTTGGCACCGGGGAGCTGTTTTTT. As protein: CATSESQGFGTGELFF. V and J are TRBV24-1 and TRBJ2-2; the D gene is possibly TRBD1 (6 bases). CDR3 length: 16 residues. CDR1 and CDR2 (germline): KGHDR, SFDVKD. The V end lost 4 bases, the J end lost 4 bases, and 15 bases lay between the germline ends.

This clone was recorded only once. The chain combines TRBV10-1 with TRBJ1-3; 7 bases are a match to TRBD1. V was clipped by 0 bases and J by 3 bases; unmatched bases: 2. The germline gives CDR1 WNHNN, CDR2 SYGVQD (reference sequence). This CDR3 contains 15 residues. The CDR3 is CASSESNRGGNTIYF. Here the CDR3 DNA reads TGCGCCAGCAGTGAGTCGAACAGGGGTGGAAACACCATATATTTT.

This chain joins TRBV30 and TRBJ2-7; no clear D gene. The CDR3 sequence is 15 residues long. CDR1 and CDR2 from the germline V gene are GTSNPN and SVGIG (reference sequence). Trimming left V 0 bases short and J 0 bases short, with 12 bases between. The CDR3 protein is CAWSVPSANSYEQYF. CDR3 coding DNA: TGTGCCTGGAGTGTACCCAGCGCAAACTCCTACGAGCAGTACTTC.

The V and J genes are TRBV6-6 and TRBJ1-6; no firm D call. The CDR3 totals 14 residues. The germline V and J ends were trimmed by 0 bases and 9 bases, with 9 bases remaining between them. Per the germline V gene, CDR1 is MNHNY and CDR2 is SVGAGI (reference sequence). DNA for the CDR3: TGTGCCAGCAGTTACTCAGGTTCTAGTTCACCCCTCCACTTT. Translating gives CASSYSGSSSPLHF.

A single count supports this clone. The chain couples TRBV18 to TRBJ1-2; no definite D call. This CDR3 is 13 amino acids long. The V gene's germline CDR1 is KGHSH and CDR2 LQKENI. Trimming removed 1 base at V and 7 bases at J, with 10 bases between. The CDR3 is CASSPQRESGYTF. CDR3 DNA: TGTGCCAGCTCACCACAAAGGGAGTCTGGCTACACCTTC.

This clone appeared once. The rearrangement joins TRBV6-5 to TRBJ1-1, with D possibly TRBD1 on 5 matching bases. V lost 6 bases and J 5 bases, leaving 16 bases between the germline ends. The CDR3 has 14 residues. Germline V lookup: CDR1 MNHEY, CDR2 SVGAGI. Here the CDR3 DNA reads TGTGCCAGCAGATCGGGGACGGCGGGGACTGAAGCTTTCTTT. Translated, it gives CASRSGTAGTEAFF.

V usage is TRBV10-2 and J usage is TRBJ2-3; D unclear. Deletions cut 0 bases from V and 0 bases from J, with 7 bases between. Germline-derived CDR1 and CDR2 are WSHSY and SAAADI. The CDR3 runs to 15 residues. The CDR3 spells CASSESPVSTDTQYF. CDR3 DNA: TGCGCCAGCAGTGAGTCGCCAGTCAGCACAGATACGCAGTATTTT.

The V call is TRBV19, the J call TRBJ2-7; TRBD1 might be the D (6 bases). V was shortened by 4 bases and J by 2 bases, with 12 bases between the two germline ends. The germline gives CDR1 LNHDA, CDR2 SQIVND (reference sequence). The CDR3 has 14 amino acids. The CDR3 here is CASSTTGFTYEQYF. The DNA for the CDR3 is TGTGCCAGTAGTACCACAGGGTTCACCTACGAGCAGTACTTC.

This chain connects TRBV6-5 to TRBJ2-1; the match to TRBD1 covers 9 bases. CDR1 is MNHEY and CDR2 is SVGAGI in the germline V gene. V shed 8 bases, J shed 6 bases, and the junction held 8 bases outside the gene matches. There are 14 residues in the CDR3. CDR3: CASSRDRVTNEQFF. The CDR3 DNA reads as TGTGCCAGCTCTCGGGACAGGGTAACCAATGAGCAGTTCTTC.

The chain recombines TRBV29-1 with TRBJ2-1; a weak D match, TRBD2 (5 bases). V dropped 3 bases and J dropped 8 bases, with 11 bases sitting between them. The germline V gene encodes CDR1 SQVTM and CDR2 ANQGSEA. This CDR3 spans 12 amino acids. The CDR3 DNA reads TGCAGCGTTGATGCCCACGGGGATGAGCAGTTCTTC. Protein sequence: CSVDAHGDEQFF.

This clone appeared a few times. V is TRBV9 and J is TRBJ2-2, with a possible D match to TRBD2 (6 bases). Per germline, CDR1 SGDLS and CDR2 YYNGEE. The V end was cut by 2 bases, the J end by 6 bases, with 8 bases between. The CDR3 length is 13 residues. The CDR3 here is CASSVGGPGELFF. CDR3 DNA sequence: TGTGCCAGCAGCGTGGGGGGTCCCGGGGAGCTGTTTTTT.

The gene calls are TRBV14 and TRBJ2-3; TRBD1 might be the D (5 bases). Germline lookup yields CDR1 SGHDN and CDR2 FVKESK. The CDR3 totals 13 residues. V was cut by 4 bases and J by 3 bases, with 8 bases left in between. This CDR3 reads CASSLGLTDTQYF. CDR3 sequence (DNA): TGTGCCAGCAGCCTGGGGCTGACAGATACGCAGTATTTT.

V is TRBV28 and J is TRBJ2-7; 7 bases are shared with TRBD2. This CDR3 spans 19 amino acids. Germline V gives CDR1 MDHEN, CDR2 SYDVKM. Unmatched junction bases numbered 14, after V lost 0 bases and J lost 0 bases. The CDR3 region has the DNA TGTGCCAGCAGTTTATGGTTGGATAGATTGGGACTAAGCTCCTACGAGCAGTACTTC. It specifies CASSLWLDRLGLSSYEQYF.

The rearrangement uses TRBV5-4 and TRBJ2-1; the match to TRBD2 covers 10 bases. Trimming removed 5 bases from V and 0 bases from J; junction bases left unmatched: 5. The CDR3 spans 16 residues. Germline lookup yields CDR1 SGHNT and CDR2 YYREEE (reference sequence). The CDR3 DNA sequence: TGTGCCAGCAGTCTCGGACTAGCGGCCTCCTACAATGAGCAGTTCTTC. This sequence encodes CASSLGLAASYNEQFF. The full variable domain, in which reference TRBV5-4 and TRBJ2-1 provide the parts outside the CDR3, is ETGVTQSPTHLIKTRGQQVTLRCSSQSGHNTVSWYQQALGQGPQFIFQYYREEENGRGNFPPRFSGLQFPNYSSELNVNALELDDSALYLCASSLGLAASYNEQFFGPGTRLTVL.

The chain joins TRBV2 to TRBJ1-1; D is unresolved. Germline values: CDR1 SNHLY, CDR2 FYNNEI. This CDR3 has 15 residues. V shed 6 bases and J shed 1 base, with 15 bases lying between them. CDR3 region: CASRIGMEGNTEAFF. The CDR3 DNA reads TGTGCCAGCAGGATCGGGATGGAGGGGAACACTGAAGCTTTCTTT.

The V call is TRBV2, the J call TRBJ1-1; D is perhaps TRBD1 (5 bases). V dropped 5 bases and J dropped 1 base, with 8 bases sitting between them. This CDR3 is built from 13 residues. Germline V gene lookup returns CDR1 SNHLY and CDR2 FYNNEI. The CDR3 DNA is TGTGCCAGCAGTTTTCAGGGGAACACTGAAGCTTTCTTT. Its translation: CASSFQGNTEAFF.

The chain joins TRBV28 to TRBJ1-4; D gene unclear. The V end was cut by 3 bases, the J end by 7 bases, with 6 bases between. Looked up from germline, CDR1 is MDHEN and CDR2 is SYDVKM. The CDR3 has 12 amino acids. CDR3 region: CASSFPGEKLFF. CDR3 coding DNA: TGTGCCAGCAGTTTCCCGGGTGAAAAACTGTTTTTT. The whole variable domain, filled in from reference TRBV28 and TRBJ1-4, reads DVKVTQSSRYLVKRTGEKVFLECVQDMDHENMFWYRQDPGLGLRLIYFSYDVKMKEKGDIPEGYSVSREKKERFSLILESASTNQTSMYLCASSFPGEKLFFGSGTQLSVL.

The chain has TRBV7-3 and TRBJ1-2; 7 bases line up with TRBD1. The CDR3 contains 14 residues. From germline, CDR1 is SGHTA and CDR2 FQGTGA. Trimming cost V 0 bases and J 3 bases; bases outside gene matches: 1. CDR3 DNA: TGTGCCAGCAGCTTAACGGGGACAGACTATGGCTACACCTTC. This gives the protein CASSLTGTDYGYTF.

This clone was seen only once. The CDR3 protein is CASEGEGSEAFF. The CDR3 DNA reads as TGTGCCAGCGAAGGAGAAGGCTCTGAAGCTTTCTTT. This chain joins TRBV27 and TRBJ1-1; D gene uncertain. Germline V lookup: CDR1 MNHEY, CDR2 SMNVEV (reference sequence). Trimming stripped 8 bases from V and 6 bases from J, with 13 bases between. This CDR3 contains 12 residues.